Below are 4 T cell receptor beta chains sequenced from a single sample in a study of STAT5B mutations in CD4+ large granular lymphocyte leukemia. TCRdb's copy holds only in-frame clones and misses some; the assay was immunoSEQ multiplex PCR. In the table there are 30,000 or so clones, around 85% of which are singletons. The sequenced material came from CD4+ T cells from blood buffy coats. The receptor source for this set is a human donor in good health.

This chain links TRBV6-5 with TRBJ2-4; weak D call: TRBD1 (6 bases). This CDR3 is built from 16 residues. Trimming removed 0 bases from V and 4 bases from J, with 13 bases in between. Germline CDR1 MNHEY, CDR2 SVGAGI. CDR3 loop: CASSYSSRGSKNIQYF. The CDR3 coding sequence is TGTGCCAGCAGTTACTCGAGCAGGGGATCGAAAAACATTCAGTACTTC.

This clone was found once. The chain joins TRBV6-5 to TRBJ1-1; maybe TRBD1 (5 bases). V gave up 0 bases and J gave up 5 bases, with 13 bases separating them. The germline CDR1 and CDR2 sequences are MNHEY and SVGAGI. The CDR3 has 15 amino acids. This CDR3 reads CASSYSRRGETEAFF. DNA of the CDR3: TGTGCCAGCAGTTACTCAAGGCGAGGGGAGACTGAAGCTTTCTTT.

The V call is TRBV19, the J call TRBJ2-5; D is unclear. This CDR3 has 12 residues. The V gene's germline CDR1 is LNHDA and CDR2 SQIVND (reference sequence). Trimming took 0 bases from V and 5 from J, leaving 4 bases between them. CDR3 nucleotide sequence: TGTGCCAGTAGTATAGATTGGGAGACCCAGTACTTC. It specifies CASSIDWETQYF.

This rearrangement joins TRBV7-2 to TRBJ1-4; D perhaps matches TRBD1 (5 bases). Trimming took off 4 bases at V and 0 bases at J, with 9 bases between the two ends. The CDR3 runs to 15 residues. Germline V lookup: CDR1 SGHTA, CDR2 FQGNSA. DNA for the CDR3: TGTGCCAGCAGCTGGGCAGGGACAACTAATGAAAAACTGTTTTTT. Residues: CASSWAGTTNEKLFF.